This T cell receptor (beta chain) was observed in a study of blood T cell repertoires in COVID-19. As for the study in general: The cDNA or gDNA used as material had been derived from T cells, B-cell-depleted T cells, or PBMCs.

In the study's own analysis: Nucleated cell counts were estimated from reference gene primer amplification. Assay: immunoSEQ multiplex PCR; the TCRdb copy retains only in-frame clones and omits some. The V and J calls and clone size are taken from that table; D and trimming were inferred from the DNA. The sample carries some 62,000 clones, approximately 79% recorded once. The CDR3 runs 17 residues. Germline V CDR1 and CDR2: GTSNPN, SVGIG (reference sequence). V gave up 4 bases and J gave up 2 bases; unmatched junction bases: 13. The sequenced material came from peripheral blood. The chain has TRBV30 and TRBJ2-3, with 9 bases identical to TRBD2. This receptor was obtained from a woman at least 80 years old with active or convalescent COVID-19. CDR3 DNA sequence: TGTGCCTGGACCATTGGACGGACTAGCGTCTACACAGATACGCAGTATTTT. Its translation: CAWTIGRTSVYTDTQYF. The full variable domain, in which reference TRBV30 and TRBJ2-3 provide the parts outside the CDR3, is SQTIHQWPATLVQPVGSPLSLECTVEGTSNPNLYWYRQAAGRGLQLLFYSVGIGQISSEVPQNLSASRPQDRQFILSSKKLLLSDSGFYLCAWTIGRTSVYTDTQYFGPGTRLTVL.